Listed below are T cell receptor beta chains from one sample, sequenced in a study of blood T cell repertoires in COVID-19. Sequenced by immunoSEQ multiplex PCR; TCRdb stores in-frame clones only, minus some. The sample carries 65,000 to 70,000 clones, 84% recorded once. Sequenced sample: peripheral blood. The source is a woman in her fifties or sixties with acute or convalescent COVID-19. CDR3s include the opening cysteine and the closing phenylalanine or tryptophan. A D gene is named only where the DNA matches it firmly. Part of the rows lack a size; the others show once, few, many or a class for expanded clones.

J,size,V,D,DNA,CDR3
TRBJ1-4,-,TRBV25-1,-,TGTGCCAGCAGTGACCGGGAGACAGCGATTAATGAAAAACTGTTTTTT,CASSDRETAINEKLFF
TRBJ2-5,few,TRBV1,-,TGCACCAGCAGCGCGACAGGGATGGAGGAGACCCAGTACTTC,CTSSATGMEETQYF
TRBJ2-7,-,TRBV9,TRBD2,TGTGCCAGCAGCGTGGCGGGGGGAGACTTCTACGAGCAGTACTTC,CASSVAGGDFYEQYF
TRBJ2-2,-,TRBV6-5,TRBD1,TGTGCCAGCAGTTTCCTGACAGGGGGGGAGCTGTTTTTT,CASSFLTGGELFF
TRBJ2-7,-,TRBV5-5,TRBD1,TGTGCCAGCAGCCAGGGACAGGGGGTGCAGTACTTC,CASSQGQGVQYF
TRBJ1-3,-,TRBV6-5,-,TGTGCCAGCCTTTACAGTAGCTCTGGAAACACCATATATTTT,CASLYSSSGNTIYF
TRBJ1-3,-,TRBV5-1,TRBD1,TGCGCCAGCAGCTTGGCGGGACAGGGCTCTGGAAACACCATATATTTT,CASSLAGQGSGNTIYF
TRBJ1-2,-,TRBV3-1/TRBV3-2,-,TGTGCCAGCAGCTCAATGACAGACTATGGCTACACCTTC,CASSSMTDYGYTF
TRBJ2-5,-,TRBV9,TRBD1,TGTGCCAGCAGCGTTAACGGACAGGGGGCAGAGGAGACCCAGTACTTC,CASSVNGQGAEETQYF
TRBJ1-1,once,TRBV19,TRBD1,TGTGCCAGTAGTGCTCCGGGACAGGGGCAAAAAAAAGCTTTCTTT,CASSAPGQGQKKAFF
TRBJ2-3,few,TRBV3-1/TRBV3-2,-,TGTGCCAGCAGCCAGGGACTCCACTCAGGGGATACGCAGTATTTT,CASSQGLHSGDTQYF
TRBJ2-3,-,TRBV5-1,TRBD1,TGCGCCAGCAGCTTAGGGACAGGGGGCGGGGATACGCAGTATTTT,CASSLGTGGGDTQYF
TRBJ2-1,-,TRBV10-3,-,TGTGCCATCAGTGTTTTGACGTTGGGAGGAGACTCCTACAATGAGCAGTTCTTC,CAISVLTLGGDSYNEQFF
TRBJ1-2,-,TRBV7-9,-,TGTGCCAGCACCCAAGGGGAGCGTCAAGCTAACTATGGCTACACCTTC,CASTQGERQANYGYTF
TRBJ1-1,-,TRBV5-6,-,TGTGCCAGCAGCTTCCCAGGGAACACTGAAGCTTTCTTT,CASSFPGNTEAFF
TRBJ2-1,-,TRBV18,TRBD2,TGTGCCAGCTCATCGGGGACTACCTTTGAGCAGTTCTTC,CASSSGTTFEQFF
TRBJ1-5,few,TRBV19,-,TGTGCCAGTCATCAGACAGTAAGCAATCAGCCCCAGCATTTT,CASHQTVSNQPQHF
TRBJ1-6,-,TRBV3-1/TRBV3-2,-,TGTGCCAGCAGCCAAACTCGTCTTTATAATTCACCCCTCCACTTT,CASSQTRLYNSPLHF
TRBJ2-2,-,TRBV19,-,TGTGCCAGTAGGGACAGAACCGGGGAGCTGTTTTTT,CASRDRTGELFF
TRBJ2-1,once,TRBV7-3,-,TGTGCCAGCAGCTTAATTTTCAGCGCCTACAATGAGCAGTTCTTC,CASSLIFSAYNEQFF
TRBJ2-7,-,TRBV11-2,TRBD2,TGTGCCAGCAGTAATAGCGGGGGCCAATACGAGCAGTACTTC,CASSNSGGQYEQYF
TRBJ2-1,-,TRBV21-1,-,TGTGCCAGCAGCAAAGGGGCTAGCGGGGGGACCTACAATGAGCAGTTCTTC,CASSKGASGGTYNEQFF
TRBJ1-1,-,TRBV3-1/TRBV3-2,TRBD1,TGTGCCAGCAGCCAAGGACAGGGGGCCTTTACTGAAGCTTTCTTT,CASSQGQGAFTEAFF